These 17 T cell receptor beta chains share one sample of origin, sequenced in a study of CD8 T cells in Susac syndrome. With random hexamers, 0.5 to 1 ug RNA was reverse transcribed. TCRdb called the immunoSEQ multiplex PCR reads again in MiXCR, with one record for every CDR3 protein. Found here are about 180,000 distinct CDR3 sequences, around 95% of them singletons; the top ten hold 0.15% to 0.2%. Material for sequencing was CD8+ T cells from PBMCs. The receptors here all came from a human donor with multiple sclerosis.

J is TRBJ2-7 and V is TRBV7-9, with D tentatively TRBD1 (6 bases). This CDR3 is 16 amino acids long. Germline values: CDR1 SEHNR, CDR2 FQNEAQ (reference sequence). The V end lost 1 base, the J end lost 4 bases, and 17 bases lay between the germline ends. CDR3 region: CASSLDGGQRGYEQYF. The CDR3 coding sequence is TGTGCCAGCAGCTTAGATGGTGGACAGAGAGGATACGAGCAGTACTTC.

The J gene is TRBJ2-7, the V gene TRBV9, with 7 nucleotides matching TRBD1. J was trimmed by 5 bases and V by 4 bases; bases with no gene match: 6. The germline CDR1 and CDR2 sequences are SGDLS and YYNGEE. There are 13 residues in the CDR3. The CDR3 region has the DNA TGTGCCAGCAGCCCGCCACAGGGGCACGAGCAGTACTTC. Translating it yields CASSPPQGHEQYF.

The rearrangement uses TRBV7-9 and TRBJ2-1, with D possibly matching TRBD2 (6 bases). Per the germline V gene, CDR1 is SEHNR and CDR2 is FQNEAQ (reference sequence). Trimming pared 1 base from V and 5 bases from J, leaving 12 bases between. The CDR3 spans 15 residues. CDR3 sequence (DNA): TGTGCCAGCAGCTTAGGTAGCGGATTCCACAATGAGCAGTTCTTC. Residues: CASSLGSGFHNEQFF. Filled out from reference TRBV7-9 and TRBJ2-1, the complete variable domain reads DTGVSQNPRHKITKRGQNVTFRCDPISEHNRLYWYRQTLGQGPEFLTYFQNEAQLEKSRLLSDRFSAERPKGSFSTLEIQRTEQGDSAMYLCASSLGSGFHNEQFFGPGTRLTVL.

This sequence joins TRBV9 and TRBJ2-5; 9 nucleotides align to TRBD2. This CDR3 is 16 amino acids long. CDR1 SGDLS and CDR2 YYNGEE come from the germline V gene. Trimming at V came to 3 bases and at J to 0 bases, leaving 6 bases not matched to a gene. In nucleotides, the CDR3 is TGTGCCAGCAGCGCGGCGGGAGGGCTCTACCAAGAGACCCAGTACTTC. Translating it yields CASSAAGGLYQETQYF.

This clonotype was found once. The CDR3 loop is CASSLVGSTFNGELFF. The CDR3 coding sequence is TGTGCCAGCAGCTTGGTCGGATCGACTTTTAACGGGGAGCTGTTTTTT. The chain employs TRBV5-6 and TRBJ2-2, with no clear D. The V and J ends lost 0 bases and 7 bases respectively, with 16 bases between them. The V gene's germline CDR1 is SGHDT and CDR2 YYEEEE. The CDR3 length is 16 residues.

This rearrangement joins TRBV28 to TRBJ2-7; D is unclear. The CDR3 is 14 amino acids. V shed 5 bases and J shed 3 bases, with 14 bases lying between them. Germline CDR1 MDHEN, CDR2 SYDVKM. CDR3 in amino acids: CASSPPLNSYEQYF. CDR3 DNA sequence: TGTGCCAGCAGTCCCCCCCTAAACAGCTACGAGCAGTACTTC. The whole variable domain, remainder taken from reference TRBV28 and TRBJ2-7, is DVKVTQSSRYLVKRTGEKVFLECVQDMDHENMFWYRQDPGLGLRLIYFSYDVKMKEKGDIPEGYSVSREKKERFSLILESASTNQTSMYLCASSPPLNSYEQYFGPGTRLTVT.

The chain employs TRBV29-1 and TRBJ2-1; 8 bases align to TRBD1. The CDR3 extends over 16 amino acids. With 5 bases clipped from V and 4 bases from J, the junction kept 13 bases outside the gene matches. CDR1 and CDR2 (germline): SQVTM, ANQGSEA. The CDR3 sequence: CSVLIKQGGLYNEQFF. The CDR3 DNA reads as TGCAGCGTTCTCATAAAACAGGGGGGCCTATACAATGAGCAGTTCTTC.

V usage is TRBV9 and J usage is TRBJ1-1; the D gene is possibly TRBD1 (5 bases). V lost 3 bases, J lost 3 bases, and 15 bases lay in between. The CDR3 is 15 amino acids. The germline gives CDR1 SGDLS, CDR2 YYNGEE. CDR3 in DNA: TGTGCCAGCAGCGCCGGGCAGGGTTCCCACACTGAAGCTTTCTTT. Its translation is CASSAGQGSHTEAFF.

The V call is TRBV20-1, the J call TRBJ2-7, with 12 nucleotides matching TRBD1. J was trimmed by 4 bases and V by 6 bases; bases with no gene match: 7. Germline values: CDR1 DFQATT, CDR2 SNEGSKA (reference sequence). The CDR3 contains 14 residues. This chain's CDR3 is CSAGLGQGAYEQYF. CDR3 DNA: TGCAGTGCCGGGTTGGGACAGGGGGCTTACGAGCAGTACTTC.

This clonotype appeared a single time. V gene TRBV27 combines with J gene TRBJ2-3, with TRBD2 matching 8 bases. Germline-derived CDR1 and CDR2 are MNHEY and SMNVEV (reference sequence). The CDR3 is made up of 17 amino acids. V shed 4 bases, J shed 9 bases, and the junction held 18 bases outside the gene matches. CDR3 in amino acids: CASSSSGTRDLPATQYF. CDR3 coding DNA: TGTGCCAGCAGTTCCTCCGGGACTAGGGATCTACCGGCGACGCAGTATTTT.

This clonotype was observed a single time. The V gene is TRBV7-8, the J gene TRBJ2-5; no clear D gene. V lost 4 bases, J lost 4 bases, and 13 bases lay in between. Germline values: CDR1 SGHVS, CDR2 FQNEAQ. The CDR3 loop spans 14 amino acids. CDR3 residues: CASSSPAGVETQYF. CDR3 in DNA: TGTGCCAGCAGCTCCCCGGCTGGGGTAGAGACCCAGTACTTC. Supplemented by reference TRBV7-8 and TRBJ2-5, the full variable domain reads GAGVSQSPRYKVAKRGQDVALRCDPISGHVSLFWYQQALGQGPEFLTYFQNEAQLDKSGLPSDRFFAERPEGSVSTLKIQRTQQEDSAVYLCASSSPAGVETQYFGPGTRLLVL.

This chain joins TRBV5-6 and TRBJ2-7; tentatively, D is TRBD1 or TRBD2 (5 bases each). Trimming removed 1 base at V and 7 bases at J, with 21 bases between. The CDR3 is 16 residues long. Germline V lookup: CDR1 SGHDT, CDR2 YYEEEE. CDR3: CASSLMGVTVTGEQYF. The CDR3 nucleotides read TGTGCCAGCAGCTTGATGGGGGTCACGGTCACCGGAGAGCAGTACTTC. The whole variable domain, filled in from reference TRBV5-6 and TRBJ2-7, reads DAGVTQSPTHLIKTRGQQVTLRCSPKSGHDTVSWYQQALGQGPQFIFQYYEEEERQRGNFPDRFSGHQFPNYSSELNVNALLLGDSALYLCASSLMGVTVTGEQYFGPGTRLTVT.

In its sample, this clonotype was seen a few times. This chain links TRBV20-1 with TRBJ2-7; 12 bases map to TRBD2. Unmatched junction bases numbered 3, after V lost 5 bases and J lost 4 bases. The CDR3 is made up of 13 amino acids. Germline assignment: CDR1 DFQATT and CDR2 SNEGSKA (reference sequence). The CDR3, as DNA: TGCAGTGCTGGACTAGCGGGATTTTACGAGCAGTACTTC. Translation: CSAGLAGFYEQYF.

This chain links TRBV28 with TRBJ2-1; 14 bases match TRBD2. Trimming at V came to 5 bases and at J to 9 bases, leaving 9 bases not matched to a gene. Germline V lookup: CDR1 MDHEN, CDR2 SYDVKM. This CDR3 is 16 amino acids long. CDR3 sequence reads: CASSPRTSGRIFEQFF. The CDR3 DNA reads as TGTGCCAGCAGTCCCAGGACTAGCGGGAGGATCTTTGAGCAGTTCTTC.

The chain links TRBV3-1 to TRBJ1-2, with TRBD1 as a possible D gene (6 bases). Deletions cut 0 bases from V and 8 bases from J, with 10 bases between. CDR3 length: 13 residues. The germline gives CDR1 LGHDT, CDR2 YNNKEL (reference sequence). CDR3 loop: CASSQDRGEGYTF. CDR3 sequence (DNA): TGTGCCAGCAGCCAAGACAGGGGAGAGGGCTACACCTTC. Based on the CDR3 plus reference TRBV3-1 and TRBJ1-2, the full variable domain is DTAVSQTPKYLVTQMGNDKSIKCEQNLGHDTMYWYKQDSKKFLKIMFSYNNKELIINETVPNRFSPKSPDKAHLNLHINSLELGDSAVYFCASSQDRGEGYTFGSGTRLTVV.

The sample holds many counts of this clonotype. This rearrangement joins TRBV11-3 to TRBJ1-2, with D hard to call. V lost 0 bases and J 7 bases, leaving 6 bases between the germline ends. CDR1 SGHNT and CDR2 YENEEA come from the germline V gene. The CDR3 sequence is 12 residues long. Here the CDR3 reads CASSLDGSGYTF. Written as DNA, the CDR3 is TGTGCCAGCAGCTTAGACGGAAGTGGCTACACCTTC. Drawing the rest from reference TRBV11-3 and TRBJ1-2, the complete variable domain is EAGVVQSPRYKIIEKKQPVAFWCNPISGHNTLYWYLQNLGQGPELLIRYENEEAVDDSQLPKDRFSAERLKGVDSTLKIQPAELGDSAVYLCASSLDGSGYTFGSGTRLTVV.

Written as DNA, the CDR3 is TGCGCCAGCAGCAACCACCGGGACAGGGCTTTGCATGGCTACACCTTC. Its protein is CASSNHRDRALHGYTF. This chain joins TRBV4-1 and TRBJ1-2; TRBD1 matches at 9 bases. This CDR3 contains 16 residues. With V trimmed by 5 bases and J by 6 bases, 13 bases remained unmatched. Germline loops: CDR1 MGHRA, CDR2 YSYEKL.